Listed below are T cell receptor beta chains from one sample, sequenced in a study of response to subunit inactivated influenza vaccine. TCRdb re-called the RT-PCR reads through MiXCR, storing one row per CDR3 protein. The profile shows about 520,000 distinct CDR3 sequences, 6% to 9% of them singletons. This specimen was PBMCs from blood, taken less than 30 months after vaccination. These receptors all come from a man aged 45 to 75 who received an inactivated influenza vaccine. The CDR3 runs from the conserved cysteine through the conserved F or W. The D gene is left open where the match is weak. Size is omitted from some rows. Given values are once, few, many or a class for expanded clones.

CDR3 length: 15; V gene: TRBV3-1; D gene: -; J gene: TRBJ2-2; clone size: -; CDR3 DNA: TGTGCCAGCAGCCCATTCGAGGGCCCCACCGGGGAGCTGTTTTTT; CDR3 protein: CASSPFEGPTGELFF
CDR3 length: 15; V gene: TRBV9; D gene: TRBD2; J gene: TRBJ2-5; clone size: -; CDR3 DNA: TGTGCCAGCAGCGTAGCGGGAGGGTTCCAAGAGACCCAGTACTTC; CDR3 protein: CASSVAGGFQETQYF
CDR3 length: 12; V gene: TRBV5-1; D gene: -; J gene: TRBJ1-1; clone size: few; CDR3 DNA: TGCGCCAGCGGCTTAGTGAACACTGAAGCTTTCTTT; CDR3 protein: CASGLVNTEAFF
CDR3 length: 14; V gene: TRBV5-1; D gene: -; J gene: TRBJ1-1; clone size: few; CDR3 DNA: TGCGCCAGCAGCTATCTCTCTCTGAACACTGAAGCTTTCTTT; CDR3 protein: CASSYLSLNTEAFF
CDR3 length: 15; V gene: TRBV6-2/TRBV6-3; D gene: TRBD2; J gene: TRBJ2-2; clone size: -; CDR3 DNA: TGTGCCAGCAGACGGACTAGCGGGGGTATCGGGGAGCTGTTTTTT; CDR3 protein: CASRRTSGGIGELFF
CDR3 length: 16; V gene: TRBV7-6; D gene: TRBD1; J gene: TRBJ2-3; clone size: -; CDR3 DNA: TGTGCCAGCAGCCAAAGTACAGGGGGCAGGGGATATACGCAGTATTTT; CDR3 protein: CASSQSTGGRGYTQYF
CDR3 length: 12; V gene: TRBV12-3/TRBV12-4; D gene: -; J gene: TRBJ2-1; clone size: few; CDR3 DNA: TGTGCCAGCAGCGGACAGTTCAATGAGCAGTTCTTC; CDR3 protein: CASSGQFNEQFF
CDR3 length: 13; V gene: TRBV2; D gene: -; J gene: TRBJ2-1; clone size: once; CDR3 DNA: TGTGCCAGCAGTGACGACAGGTACAATGAGCAGTTCTTC; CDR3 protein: CASSDDRYNEQFF
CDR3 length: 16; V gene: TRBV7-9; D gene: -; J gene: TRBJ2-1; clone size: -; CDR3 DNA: TGTGCCAGCAGCTTAGAGCGCAGGGAGTTCTACAATGAGCAGTTCTTC; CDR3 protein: CASSLERREFYNEQFF
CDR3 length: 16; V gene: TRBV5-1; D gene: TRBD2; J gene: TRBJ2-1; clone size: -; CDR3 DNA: TGCGCCAGCAGCCCGATCGGGACTAGCGGTCGCATTGAGCAGTTCTTC; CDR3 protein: CASSPIGTSGRIEQFF
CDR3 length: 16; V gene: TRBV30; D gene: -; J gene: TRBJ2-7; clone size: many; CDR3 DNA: TGTGCCTGGAGTAAAGGGGGGGCAGGGGGTTACTACGAGCAGTACTTC; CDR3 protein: CAWSKGGAGGYYEQYF
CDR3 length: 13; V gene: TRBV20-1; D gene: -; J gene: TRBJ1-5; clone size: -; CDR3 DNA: TGCAGTGCTAAAGTGAATAGCAATCAGCCCCAGCATTTT; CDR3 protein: CSAKVNSNQPQHF
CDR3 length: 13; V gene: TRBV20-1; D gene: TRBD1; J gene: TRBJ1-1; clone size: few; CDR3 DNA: TGCAGTGCTAGAGACCTCAGGGGGGCTGAAGCTTTCTTT; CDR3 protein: CSARDLRGAEAFF
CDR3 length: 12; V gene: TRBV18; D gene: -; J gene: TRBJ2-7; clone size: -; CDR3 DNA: TGTGCCAGCTCACCTTGGTCCTACGAGCAGTACTTC; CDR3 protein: CASSPWSYEQYF
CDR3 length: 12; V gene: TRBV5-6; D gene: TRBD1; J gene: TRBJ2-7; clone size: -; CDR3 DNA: TGTGCCAGCAGCCAAGGGACAGCCGAGCAGTACTTC; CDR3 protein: CASSQGTAEQYF
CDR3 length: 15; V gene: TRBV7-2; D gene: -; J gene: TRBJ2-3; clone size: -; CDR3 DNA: TGTGCCAGCAGCCGACTCGGGACTAGCACAGATACGCAGTATTTT; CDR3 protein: CASSRLGTSTDTQYF
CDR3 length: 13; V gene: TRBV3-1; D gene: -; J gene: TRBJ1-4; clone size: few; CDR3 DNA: TGTGCCAGCAGCCAAAGGACTAATGAAAAACTGTTTTTT; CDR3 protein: CASSQRTNEKLFF
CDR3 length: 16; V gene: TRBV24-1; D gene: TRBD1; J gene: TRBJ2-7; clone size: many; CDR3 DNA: TGTGCCACCAGTGGCGGAACCGGGACAGGGAACTACGAGCAGTACTTC; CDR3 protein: CATSGGTGTGNYEQYF
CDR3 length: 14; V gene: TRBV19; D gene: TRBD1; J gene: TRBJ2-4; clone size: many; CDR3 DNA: TGTGCCAGTAGGGCCCAGGGGGTAGGGAACATTCAGTACTTC; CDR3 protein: CASRAQGVGNIQYF
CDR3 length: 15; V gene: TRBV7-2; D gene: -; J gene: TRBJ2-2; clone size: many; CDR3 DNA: TGTGCCAGCAGCTCCCAGGGTTTGGGGACCGGGGAGCTGTTTTTT; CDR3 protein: CASSSQGLGTGELFF
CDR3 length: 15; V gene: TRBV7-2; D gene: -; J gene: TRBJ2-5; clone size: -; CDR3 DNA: TGTGCCAGCAGCCTAAGGGGCTTTGGGCAAGAGACCCAGTACTTC; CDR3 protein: CASSLRGFGQETQYF
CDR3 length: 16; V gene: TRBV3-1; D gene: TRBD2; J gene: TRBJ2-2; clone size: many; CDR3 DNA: TGTGCCAGCAGCGATCCGGGACTAGCGAACACCGGGGAGCTGTTTTTT; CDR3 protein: CASSDPGLANTGELFF
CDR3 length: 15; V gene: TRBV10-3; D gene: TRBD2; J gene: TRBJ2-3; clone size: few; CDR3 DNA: TGTGCCATCAGATCAGCGGGAGGTAACACAGATACGCAGTATTTT; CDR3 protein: CAIRSAGGNTDTQYF
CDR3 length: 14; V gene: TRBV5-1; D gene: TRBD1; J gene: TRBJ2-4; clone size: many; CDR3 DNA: TGCGCCAGCAGCTTGGGGACAGGGGAGAACATTCAGTACTTC; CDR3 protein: CASSLGTGENIQYF